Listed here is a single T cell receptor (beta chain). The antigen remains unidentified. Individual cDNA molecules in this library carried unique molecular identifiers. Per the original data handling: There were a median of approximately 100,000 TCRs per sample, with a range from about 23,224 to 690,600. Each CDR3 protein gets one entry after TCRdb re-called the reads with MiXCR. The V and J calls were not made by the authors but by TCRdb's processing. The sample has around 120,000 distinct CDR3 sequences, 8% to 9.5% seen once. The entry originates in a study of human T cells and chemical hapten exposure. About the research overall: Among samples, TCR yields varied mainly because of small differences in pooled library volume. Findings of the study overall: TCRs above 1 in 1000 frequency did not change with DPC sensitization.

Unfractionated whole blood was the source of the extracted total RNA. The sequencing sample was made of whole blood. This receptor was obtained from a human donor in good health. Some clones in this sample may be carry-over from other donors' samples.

CDR3 amino acids: CASSPGLAANYEQYF. The DNA of the CDR3 is TGTGCCAGCAGCCCCGGACTAGCGGCGAACTACGAGCAGTACTTC. V is TRBV3-1 and J is TRBJ2-7; 10 positions match TRBD2. V was pared by 4 bases and J by 3 bases, with 6 bases of the junction left unmatched. The CDR3 extends over 15 amino acids. The germline V gene encodes CDR1 LGHDT and CDR2 YNNKEL (reference sequence).